A single sample gave rise to the 16 T cell receptor beta chains below, sequenced in a study of T cell repertoires in cytomegalovirus infection. TCRdb re-derived calls from the reads in MiXCR, one entry per CDR3 protein. The sample lists roughly 150,000 distinct CDR3 sequences, around 24% occurring once. Sequencing input: PBMCs. Every receptor here comes from a human donor in good health (CMV status not recorded). Some clones in this sample may be carry-over from other donors' samples.

This clonotype was detected many times. The chain is built from TRBV7-9 and TRBJ1-2; D gene unclear. V lost 5 bases to trimming and J lost 6 bases, with 10 bases between them. The CDR3 is made up of 12 amino acids. In germline, CDR1 is SEHNR, CDR2 FQNEAQ (reference sequence). CDR3 sequence reads: CASSGTKDGYTF. CDR3 sequence (DNA): TGTGCCAGCAGCGGAACAAAGGATGGCTACACCTTC.

V gene TRBV12-3 or TRBV12-4 combines with J gene TRBJ1-3, with D possibly TRBD1 on 5 matching bases. Trimming removed 0 bases at V and 4 bases at J, with 13 bases between. The CDR3 loop spans 16 amino acids. DNA for the CDR3: TGTGCCAGCAGTTTAGCGCACGGGGGAGAAGGAAACACCATATATTTT. It codes for CASSLAHGGEGNTIYF.

This rearrangement joins TRBV7-9 to TRBJ2-2; D is possibly TRBD1 or TRBD2 (5 bases each). V was clipped by 3 bases and J by 4 bases, with 9 bases between them. CDR3 length: 14 amino acids. Germline lookup yields CDR1 SEHNR and CDR2 FQNEAQ (reference sequence). CDR3 sequence reads: CASSLRGSTGELFF. CDR3 nucleotide sequence: TGTGCCAGCAGCTTGAGGGGATCCACCGGGGAGCTGTTTTTT.

V gene TRBV10-3 combines with J gene TRBJ1-5, with D perhaps matching TRBD1 (6 bases). Germline V gives CDR1 ENHRY, CDR2 SYGVKD. Trimming cost V 3 bases and J 3 bases, with 9 bases left between them. This CDR3 spans 14 amino acids. CDR3 loop: CAISEGQLNQPQHF. The CDR3 DNA sequence: TGTGCCATCAGTGAAGGACAGCTCAATCAGCCCCAGCATTTT.

In its sample, this clonotype was seen a few times. The gene calls are TRBV11-2 and TRBJ2-7, with 9 bases matching TRBD1. J gave up 0 bases and V 6 bases, and 15 bases lay outside the gene matches. The germline CDR1 and CDR2 sequences are SGHAT and FQNNGV. CDR3 length: 18 amino acids. CDR3 residues: CASSFTRGGTGSSYEQYF. In DNA form, the CDR3 reads TGTGCCAGCAGTTTTACAAGAGGGGGGACAGGGTCCTCCTACGAGCAGTACTTC.

This clonotype was counted only a few times. The chain has TRBV29-1 and TRBJ1-1; 9 nucleotides line up with TRBD1. The junction had 0 bases not matched to a gene; V was cut back by 7 bases and J by 3 bases. Germline V gene sequence: CDR1 SQVTM, CDR2 ANQGSEA. This CDR3 contains 11 residues. CDR3 in amino acids: CSGTGDTEAFF. As DNA, the CDR3 is TGCAGCGGGACAGGGGACACTGAAGCTTTCTTT.

J is TRBJ1-6 and V is TRBV13; a possible D gene is TRBD1 (5 bases). The CDR3 is 15 residues long. V was pared by 2 bases and J by 8 bases, with 13 bases between. Germline CDR1 PRHDT, CDR2 FYEKMQ (reference sequence). CDR3 coding DNA: TGTGCCAGCAGCTTAAGGGGAACAGGTGATTCACCCCTCCACTTT. It encodes CASSLRGTGDSPLHF.

This clonotype was recorded at least ten times. This chain joins TRBV7-2 and TRBJ2-5; D ambiguous. The CDR3 has 15 residues. Germline CDR1 is SGHTA and CDR2 is FQGNSA. With 5 bases removed from V and 2 bases from J, the gap between germline ends came to 15 bases. CDR3 coding DNA: TGTGCCAGCAGCCGCCTATCTGTATATCAAGAGACCCAGTACTTC. Amino acids: CASSRLSVYQETQYF.

The CDR3 reads CASQSNTEAFF. The CDR3 nucleotides read TGTGCCAGCCAATCGAACACTGAAGCTTTCTTT. The genes are TRBV12-3 or TRBV12-4 and TRBJ1-1; D unresolved. Trimming stripped 8 bases from V and 1 base from J, with 5 bases between. CDR3 length equals 11 residues.

This clonotype was detected only a few times. The rearrangement links TRBV28 to TRBJ2-7, with D perhaps TRBD2 (5 bases). V was shortened by 1 base and J by 1 base, with 8 bases between the two germline ends. Per the germline V gene, CDR1 is MDHEN and CDR2 is SYDVKM. This CDR3 is 14 amino acids long. This CDR3 reads CASSLLGGSYEQYF. CDR3 coding DNA: TGTGCCAGCAGTTTATTAGGAGGATCCTACGAGCAGTACTTC. Full variable domain (rest looked up from reference TRBV28 and TRBJ2-7): DVKVTQSSRYLVKRTGEKVFLECVQDMDHENMFWYRQDPGLGLRLIYFSYDVKMKEKGDIPEGYSVSREKKERFSLILESASTNQTSMYLCASSLLGGSYEQYFGPGTRLTVT.

The V gene is TRBV19, the J gene TRBJ2-7, with TRBD1 as a possible D gene (6 bases). The ends were cut back, 5 bases at V and 3 bases at J, with 14 bases in the middle. Germline values: CDR1 LNHDA, CDR2 SQIVND (reference sequence). CDR3 length equals 14 residues. The CDR3 DNA follows: TGTGCCAGTAGTCTGCAGACAGGTGTCTACGAGCAGTACTTC. Amino acid sequence: CASSLQTGVYEQYF.

V and J are TRBV5-1 and TRBJ2-3; a weak D match, TRBD2 (5 bases). There are 14 residues in the CDR3. V was trimmed by 4 bases and J by 2 bases, leaving 11 bases between them. Germline V gives CDR1 SGHRS, CDR2 YFSETQ. The CDR3 DNA reads TGCGCCAGCAGCCGGGGAACTATCACAGATACGCAGTATTTT. It codes for CASSRGTITDTQYF.

A note on this clonotype: Sequence at one end of the junction differs from germline and may be a read error. CDR3 region: CASSLAGEAETQYF. In DNA form, the CDR3 reads TGTGCTAGCAGCTTAGCGGGAGAGGCAGAGACCCAGTACTTC. V usage is TRBV7-7 and J usage is TRBJ2-5; 9 bases line up with TRBD2. There are 14 residues in the CDR3. The germline V gene has CDR1 SSHAT and CDR2 FNYEAQ (reference sequence).

CDR3 amino acids: CASSQAGGSNQPQHF. DNA for the CDR3: TGTGCCAGCAGCCAAGCCGGGGGTAGCAATCAGCCCCAGCATTTT. V usage is TRBV4-2 and J usage is TRBJ1-5, with a weak D call TRBD1 (5 bases). This CDR3 spans 15 amino acids. Trimming removed 1 base from V and 0 bases from J, with 7 bases in between. Germline lookup yields CDR1 LGHNA and CDR2 YNFKEQ.

In its sample, this clonotype was seen many times. The V gene is TRBV11-2, the J gene TRBJ2-5; D gene unclear. With 2 bases removed from V and 5 bases from J, the gap between germline ends came to 15 bases. Germline V lookup: CDR1 SGHAT, CDR2 FQNNGV. This CDR3 is 15 amino acids long. CDR3 sequence reads: CASSLSETSKETQYF. The CDR3 DNA is TGTGCCAGCAGCTTAAGTGAGACATCCAAGGAGACCCAGTACTTC.

The V and J genes are TRBV28 and TRBJ1-6; D unclear. The CDR3 is 14 residues long. V lost 4 bases and J 6 bases, leaving 10 bases between the germline ends. CDR1 and CDR2 from the germline V gene are MDHEN and SYDVKM. The CDR3 bases are TGTGCCAGCAGTTCCCCCCGGCTTAATTCACCCCTCCACTTT. It translates to CASSSPRLNSPLHF.